A single sample gave rise to the 19 T cell receptor beta chains below, sequenced in a study of blood T cell repertoires in COVID-19. Data came from immunoSEQ multiplex PCR; TCRdb stores just in-frame clones and leaves some out. There are 40,000 to 60,000 clones in the sample; around 84% occur only once, and roughly 8.2% lies in the top ten. The material sequenced was peripheral blood. The receptors come from a human donor in a cohort sampled during active COVID-19.

The V gene is TRBV5-1, the J gene TRBJ2-7; 8 bases fit TRBD2. Germline V gives CDR1 SGHRS, CDR2 YFSETQ. The CDR3 consists of 14 residues. V lost 0 bases and J lost 3; bases outside the gene matches: 2. The CDR3 loop is CASSLGGLDYEQYF. The DNA of the CDR3 is TGCGCCAGCAGCTTGGGGGGACTAGACTACGAGCAGTACTTC.

The V gene is TRBV14, the J gene TRBJ2-1, with D unresolved. This CDR3 comprises 15 residues. Germline V CDR1 and CDR2: SGHDN, FVKESK. With 4 bases removed from V and 7 bases from J, the gap between germline ends came to 17 bases. CDR3 sequence (DNA): TGTGCCAGCAGCCGACGGGTCCCAACGCGGAATGAGCAGTTCTTC. Translating it yields CASSRRVPTRNEQFF.

The chain employs TRBV7-2 and TRBJ2-4, with TRBD2 identical over 13 bases. J gave up 1 base and V 7 bases, and 13 bases lay outside the gene matches. CDR3 length equals 19 residues. Germline CDR1 and CDR2: SGHTA and FQGNSA. The CDR3 loop reads CASTEVLAGGLGAKNIQYF. In DNA, the CDR3 is TGTGCCAGCACCGAGGTACTAGCGGGAGGGCTTGGGGCCAAAAACATTCAGTACTTC.

The chain combines TRBV4-2 with TRBJ1-3; D gene unclear. V gave up 4 bases and J gave up 0 bases, with 10 bases separating them. This CDR3 comprises 15 residues. The V gene's germline CDR1 is LGHNA and CDR2 YNFKEQ. Here the CDR3 reads CASSRIHSSGNTIYF. The CDR3 region has the DNA TGTGCCAGCAGCCGCATTCACAGCTCTGGAAACACCATATATTTT.

V usage is TRBV14 and J usage is TRBJ1-2; 8 bases are a match to TRBD1. The CDR3 totals 14 residues. After removal of 5 bases from V and 4 bases from J, the junction contained 6 bases not matched to a gene. Per the germline V gene, CDR1 is SGHDN and CDR2 is FVKESK. The CDR3: CASSSSGGGYGYTF. CDR3 nucleotides: TGTGCCAGCAGCTCATCAGGGGGCGGCTATGGCTACACCTTC.

The J gene is TRBJ2-2, the V gene TRBV4-2, with D possibly matching TRBD2 (5 bases). The CDR3 has 13 amino acids. V was trimmed by 0 bases and J by 9 bases, leaving 8 bases between them. CDR1 and CDR2 from the germline V gene are LGHNA and YNFKEQ. The DNA for the CDR3 is TGTGCCAGCAGCCAAGAATACGGGAGGGAGCTGTTTTTT. It yields the protein CASSQEYGRELFF.

This clone showed up just once. The chain combines TRBV5-1 with TRBJ1-6, with no clear D. This CDR3 spans 13 amino acids. The ends were cut back, 0 bases at V and 8 bases at J, with 6 bases in the middle. The germline gives CDR1 SGHRS, CDR2 YFSETQ. CDR3 region: CASSLASDSPLHF. DNA for the CDR3: TGCGCCAGCAGCTTGGCCTCGGATTCACCCCTCCACTTT.

The chain couples TRBV28 to TRBJ1-2, with 7 positions matching TRBD1. V shed 5 bases, J shed 8 bases, and the junction held 8 bases outside the gene matches. The CDR3 covers 13 residues. In germline, CDR1 is MDHEN, CDR2 SYDVKM. CDR3 loop: CASSLATGRGYTF. DNA for the CDR3: TGTGCCAGCAGTCTAGCGACAGGGAGAGGCTACACCTTC.

V usage is TRBV15 and J usage is TRBJ2-3; possible D gene TRBD2, 5 bases. The germline V and J ends were trimmed by 2 bases and 5 bases, with 14 bases remaining between them. The CDR3 sequence is 15 residues long. Germline values: CDR1 LNHNV, CDR2 YYDKDF (reference sequence). The chain's CDR3 is CATSRLNLAQDTQYF. DNA for the CDR3: TGTGCCACCAGCAGATTAAATCTAGCCCAAGATACGCAGTATTTT.

The genes are TRBV3-1 (or the pseudogene TRBV3-2) and TRBJ2-1; TRBD2 matches at 11 bases. J gave up 3 bases and V 1 base, and 8 bases lay outside the gene matches. This CDR3 region has 18 residues. Germline V CDR1 and CDR2: LGHDT, YNNKEL (reference sequence). CDR3 nucleotides: TGTGCCAGCAGCCAAGCCCAGAGACTAGCGGGATACTACAATGAGCAGTTCTTC. This gives the protein CASSQAQRLAGYYNEQFF.

The chain combines TRBV19 with TRBJ1-1; 8 positions match TRBD1. This CDR3 has 15 residues. Trimming removed 5 bases from V and 0 bases from J; junction bases left unmatched: 5. Germline V lookup: CDR1 LNHDA, CDR2 SQIVND (reference sequence). CDR3: CASSEQGALNTEAFF. DNA of the CDR3: TGTGCCAGTAGTGAGCAGGGGGCGTTGAACACTGAAGCTTTCTTT.

This clone is judged medium-sized. This chain joins TRBV5-1 and TRBJ1-3; no clear D. The ends were cut back, 1 base at V and 0 bases at J, with 5 bases in the middle. The germline V gene encodes CDR1 SGHRS and CDR2 YFSETQ. This CDR3 contains 14 residues. As DNA, the CDR3 is TGCGCCAGCAGCTTGTCCGGCTCTGGAAACACCATATATTTT. Amino acid sequence: CASSLSGSGNTIYF.

The V and J genes are TRBV6-5 and TRBJ1-5, with D perhaps TRBD1 (5 bases). The V end lost 5 bases, the J end lost 6 bases, and 17 bases lay between the germline ends. This CDR3 has 15 amino acids. CDR1 and CDR2 from the germline V gene are MNHEY and SVGAGI. The CDR3 nucleotides read TGTGCCAGCAGTCCCACCAGGAGCGGGGCTCAGCCCCAGCATTTT. This sequence encodes CASSPTRSGAQPQHF.

The V gene is TRBV10-3, the J gene TRBJ1-2; D gene unclear. CDR3 length: 13 residues. Germline V CDR1 and CDR2: ENHRY, SYGVKD. Between the trimmed V and J ends, which lost 2 bases and 6 bases, there was a span of 10 bases. In DNA form, the CDR3 reads TGTGCCATCAGTGAGCCCGGGCGGGATGGCTACACCTTC. Protein sequence: CAISEPGRDGYTF.

The chain recombines TRBV11-2 with TRBJ2-1; tentatively, D is TRBD1 (6 bases). This CDR3 comprises 16 residues. Germline V gives CDR1 SGHAT, CDR2 FQNNGV. V lost 4 bases, J lost 0 bases, and 13 bases lay in between. This chain's CDR3 is CASSWVLDSSYNEQFF. CDR3 bases: TGTGCCAGCAGCTGGGTACTGGACAGCTCCTACAATGAGCAGTTCTTC.

This clone came up once. The chain has TRBV3-1 (or the pseudogene TRBV3-2) and TRBJ2-2; D gene unclear. Trimming cost V 4 bases and J 2 bases, with 8 bases left between them. This CDR3 has 14 amino acids. The germline V gene has CDR1 LGHDT and CDR2 YNNKEL (reference sequence). CDR3 in amino acids: CASSPPSNTGELFF. DNA of the CDR3: TGTGCCAGCAGCCCACCGAGTAACACCGGGGAGCTGTTTTTT.

The V call is TRBV27, the J call TRBJ2-1, with TRBD2 identical over 14 bases. CDR1 is MNHEY and CDR2 is SMNVEV in the germline V gene (reference sequence). The CDR3 extends over 15 amino acids. V shed 1 base, J shed 9 bases, and the junction held 2 bases outside the gene matches. CDR3 sequence: CASSLLTSGRGEQFF. The CDR3 DNA sequence: TGTGCCAGCAGTTTATTGACTAGCGGGAGGGGTGAGCAGTTCTTC.

The V and J genes are TRBV7-2 and TRBJ1-1, with TRBD1 identical over 8 bases. The CDR3 loop spans 15 amino acids. Germline CDR1 reads SGHTA; CDR2 reads FQGNSA. With 6 bases clipped from V and 4 bases from J, the junction kept 10 bases outside the gene matches. The CDR3 region has the DNA TGTGCCAGCAGGTATACAGGGGGAGTGAGCACTGAAGCTTTCTTT. Residues: CASRYTGGVSTEAFF.

The sample holds a few counts of this clone. The V gene is TRBV3-1 (or the pseudogene TRBV3-2), the J gene TRBJ2-1; 13 nucleotides agree with TRBD2. Germline trimming cut 4 bases from V and 8 bases from J; bases unmatched to any gene: 14. The CDR3 is 18 amino acids. CDR1 and CDR2 from the germline V gene are LGHDT and YNNKEL (reference sequence). The CDR3 reads CASSLGLAGAKGRDEQFF. The CDR3 nucleotides read TGTGCCAGCAGCCTAGGACTAGCGGGAGCTAAGGGAAGGGATGAGCAGTTCTTC.